These T cell receptor beta chains were read from a single sample in a study of blood T cell repertoires in COVID-19. Assay used: immunoSEQ multiplex PCR; TCRdb lists only in-frame clones, some missing. The sample carries tens of thousands of clones, about 83% recorded once. The sample consisted of peripheral blood. These receptors all stem from a man aged 50-60 years with acute or convalescent COVID-19. Both conserved end residues are part of each CDR3. A D gene is named only where the DNA matches it firmly. The size entry is marked missing in some rows and otherwise reads once, few, many or a size class.

size	D	V	J	DNA	CDR3
NA	NA	TRBV5-1	TRBJ1-2	TGCGCCAGCAGCCCGGATCGGGGGGCAATCGATGGCTACACCTTC	CASSPDRGAIDGYTF
NA	NA	TRBV30	TRBJ2-7	TGTGCCTGGAGTGTGAGTCTTTATTACGAGCAGTACTTC	CAWSVSLYYEQYF
NA	NA	TRBV30	TRBJ1-6	TGTGCCTGGAGGAACAGGGCTAGCTCCTATAATTCACCCCTCCACTTT	CAWRNRASSYNSPLHF
NA	NA	TRBV10-3	TRBJ1-2	TGTGCCATCAGTGAGTCGAAGTCGGGGGGCCGGGGCTACACCTTC	CAISESKSGGRGYTF
NA	TRBD2	TRBV19	TRBJ2-1	TGTGCCAGTATGACTAGCGGGTTCTACAATGAGCAGTTCTTC	CASMTSGFYNEQFF
NA	NA	TRBV27	TRBJ1-2	TGTGCCAGCAGTTTATCGCGGGCTAACTATGGCTACACCTTC	CASSLSRANYGYTF
NA	NA	TRBV11-2	TRBJ2-7	TGTGCCAGCAGTAAGTCCAGGGTCTACGAGCAGTACTTC	CASSKSRVYEQYF
NA	TRBD1	TRBV27	TRBJ2-1	TGTGCCAGCAGTTTTCTCTCACGACAGGGGCGTTACAATGAGCAGTTCTTC	CASSFLSRQGRYNEQFF
NA	TRBD1	TRBV10-3	TRBJ2-3	TGTGCCATCAGTGGGGGACAGGGGAACCTTGGCACAGATACGCAGTATTTT	CAISGGQGNLGTDTQYF
NA	NA	TRBV28	TRBJ1-2	TGTGCCAGCAGTAACCCTTGGACAGATATCTATGGCTACACCTTC	CASSNPWTDIYGYTF
NA	NA	TRBV27	TRBJ2-1	TGTGCCAGCAGCCTACTAGCAGAAGAGCGGTACAATGAGCAGTTCTTC	CASSLLAEERYNEQFF
NA	TRBD1	TRBV5-1	TRBJ1-4	TGCGCCAGCAGCTTGGAGGGACAGGGGAGTAATGAAAAACTGTTTTTT	CASSLEGQGSNEKLFF
once	TRBD1	TRBV5-1	TRBJ2-4	TGCGCCAGTGCAACAGGGGGATTAGCCAAAAACATTCAGTACTTC	CASATGGLAKNIQYF
NA	NA	TRBV6-2/TRBV6-3	TRBJ2-7	TGTGCCAGCAGTCAAGGACTGGGTGGCTACGAGCAGTACTTC	CASSQGLGGYEQYF
NA	NA	TRBV2	TRBJ1-5	TGTGCCAGCAGTGATACAGGTGGAGGCAATCAGCCCCAGCATTTT	CASSDTGGGNQPQHF
NA	NA	TRBV24-1	TRBJ2-6	TGTGCCACCAGCGACTGGACAGCTGGGGCCAACGTCCTGACTTTC	CATSDWTAGANVLTF
NA	NA	TRBV4-3	TRBJ1-2	TGCGCCAGCAGCCATATTCCTGGGGCGGACTACACCTTC	CASSHIPGADYTF
few	NA	TRBV25-1	TRBJ1-2	TGTGCCAGCAGCCCCCATATGGGCAGACCCTCGGAGGACTATGGCTACACCTTC	CASSPHMGRPSEDYGYTF
NA	NA	TRBV7-2	TRBJ2-3	TGTGCCAGCAGCTTATTTGTGGGGGCGAGCACAGATACGCAGTATTTT	CASSLFVGASTDTQYF
once	TRBD1	TRBV27	TRBJ1-6	TGTGCCAGCAGTTTAGGTCAGGGGGGTTCACCCCTCCACTTT	CASSLGQGGSPLHF
NA	TRBD1	TRBV7-9	TRBJ2-7	TGTGCCAGCAGCTTAGCGACAGGGCACTCCTACGAGCAGTACTTC	CASSLATGHSYEQYF
few	TRBD1	TRBV19	TRBJ1-2	TGTGCCAGTCGCGACATGACGGGACAGAACTATGGCTACACCTTC	CASRDMTGQNYGYTF
NA	NA	TRBV4-1	TRBJ2-7	TGCGCCAGCAGCCAAGCGGGCAGGGGACCCTACGAGCAGTACTTC	CASSQAGRGPYEQYF
NA	NA	TRBV6-5	TRBJ2-7	TGTGCCAGCAGTTCTCACCGACAGGGAGGCGACGAGCAGTACTTC	CASSSHRQGGDEQYF
NA	NA	TRBV24-1	TRBJ1-2	TGTGCCACCAGTGAGGCCGGGGACTATGGCTACACCTTC	CATSEAGDYGYTF
NA	TRBD1	TRBV9	TRBJ2-3	TGTGCCAGCAGCCGCCCGCGCTTAACACTCCGGGACAGTCTCACAGATACGCAGTATTTT	CASSRPRLTLRDSLTDTQYF
NA	NA	TRBV4-3	TRBJ2-2	TGCGCCAGCAGCCGTGGTAGCGGAAACACCGGGGAGCTGTTTTTT	CASSRGSGNTGELFF
once	NA	TRBV7-2	TRBJ1-5	TGTGCCAGCAGCTCTCCCTCAGGGGGCAATCAGCCCCAGCATTTT	CASSSPSGGNQPQHF
NA	TRBD2	TRBV20-1	TRBJ2-5	TGCAGTGCTAGGGGGACTAGCGGGCACTTC	CSARGTSGHF
NA	TRBD2	TRBV19	TRBJ2-1	TGTGCCAGTAGTATAAGTAGCGGGAGCCACAATGAGCAGTTCTTC	CASSISSGSHNEQFF
NA	NA	TRBV6-5	TRBJ2-3	TGTGCCAGCAGAAACAGCTTAGGCACAGATACGCAGTATTTT	CASRNSLGTDTQYF
NA	NA	TRBV15	TRBJ1-2	TGTGCCACCAGCAGAGAAGGGCAGGGCTATGGCTACACCTTC	CATSREGQGYGYTF
NA	NA	TRBV18	TRBJ1-5	TGTGCCAGCTCACCTCGGGGAGTCCTGACTAGCAATCAGCCCCAGCATTTT	CASSPRGVLTSNQPQHF
NA	NA	TRBV5-1	TRBJ2-3	TGCGCCAGCAGCTTGGCCGGGGTAGCTAGGGCAGATACGCAGTATTTT	CASSLAGVARADTQYF
few	TRBD2	TRBV5-4	TRBJ2-5	TGTGCCAGCTTAAGGACTAGCGGGAGCGAAGAGACCCAGTACTTC	CASLRTSGSEETQYF
NA	NA	TRBV5-1	TRBJ2-3	TGCGCCAGCAGCCCTCGAACAGGCGCAGATACGCAGTATTTT	CASSPRTGADTQYF
NA	NA	TRBV4-3	TRBJ1-2	TGCGCCAGCAGCCAAGGGGACTACCCCAACTATGGCTACACCTTC	CASSQGDYPNYGYTF
NA	TRBD1	TRBV11-2	TRBJ1-2	TGTGCCAGCAGCTTAGGCGGGGACAGGGGGGGTGGCTACACCTTC	CASSLGGDRGGGYTF
NA	TRBD2	TRBV6-5	TRBJ2-3	TGTGCCAGCAGTTACGTTGCGGGAGGGTCCACAGATACGCAGTATTTT	CASSYVAGGSTDTQYF
NA	NA	TRBV9	TRBJ2-3	TGTGCCAGCAGCGTAGTGGCGGGGCCTTCCACAGATACGCAGTATTTT	CASSVVAGPSTDTQYF
once	TRBD1	TRBV27	TRBJ2-1	TGTGCCAGCAGTACAGGGGCCACCAATGAGCAGTTCTTC	CASSTGATNEQFF
NA	NA	TRBV29-1	TRBJ1-1	TGCAGCGTTGTAGAAGGTCCCGGAGACACTGAAGCTTTCTTT	CSVVEGPGDTEAFF